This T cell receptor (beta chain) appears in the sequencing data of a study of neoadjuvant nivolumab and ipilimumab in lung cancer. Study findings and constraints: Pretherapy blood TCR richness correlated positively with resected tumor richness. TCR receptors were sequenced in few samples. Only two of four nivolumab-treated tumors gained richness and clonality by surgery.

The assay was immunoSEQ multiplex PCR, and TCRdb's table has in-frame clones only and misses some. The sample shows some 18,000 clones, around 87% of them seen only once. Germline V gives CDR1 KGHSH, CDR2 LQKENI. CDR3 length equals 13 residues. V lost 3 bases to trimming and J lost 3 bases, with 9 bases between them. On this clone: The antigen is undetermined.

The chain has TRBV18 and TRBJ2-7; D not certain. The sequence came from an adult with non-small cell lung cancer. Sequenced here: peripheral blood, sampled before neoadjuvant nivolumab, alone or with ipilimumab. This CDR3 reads CASSPGTNYEQYF. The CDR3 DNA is TGTGCCAGCTCACCGGGCACCAACTACGAGCAGTACTTC.